These 21 T cell receptor beta chains share one sample of origin, sequenced in a study of control samples from healthy donors and cancer patients. The data were produced by immunoSEQ multiplex PCR, yet TCRdb's version contains in-frame clones alone and is incomplete. In the table there are 100,000 or so clones, about 79% of which are singletons. The sample comprised blood. Receptors were obtained from a woman younger than 45 in good health.

The rearrangement links TRBV15 to TRBJ1-2; 8 bases line up with TRBD1. The junction had 3 bases not matched to a gene; V was cut back by 2 bases and J by 10 bases. This CDR3 has 12 amino acids. The germline CDR1 and CDR2 sequences are LNHNV and YYDKDF (reference sequence). CDR3 protein: CATSRLQGVYTF. DNA of the CDR3: TGTGCCACCAGCAGATTACAGGGGGTCTACACCTTC.

V and J are TRBV6-5 and TRBJ2-7; tentatively, D is TRBD1 (6 bases). The V gene lost 5 bases and the J gene lost 1 base, with 6 bases spanning the gap. Germline V CDR1 and CDR2: MNHEY, SVGAGI. This CDR3 has 12 residues. The CDR3 sequence: CASSTGSYEQYF. The CDR3 DNA reads TGTGCCAGCAGTACAGGGTCCTACGAGCAGTACTTC.

This chain connects TRBV5-4 to TRBJ2-7; D is unclear. The CDR3 extends over 14 amino acids. CDR1 and CDR2 from the germline V gene are SGHNT and YYREEE (reference sequence). V lost 4 bases and J 4 bases, leaving 15 bases between the germline ends. In DNA form, the CDR3 reads TGTGCCAGCAGCCCGGATCCTGGGCGTTACGAGCAGTACTTC. The encoded protein is CASSPDPGRYEQYF.

V is TRBV15 and J is TRBJ1-4; perhaps TRBD1 as D (5 bases). The ends were cut back, 5 bases at V and 8 bases at J, with 18 bases in the middle. The germline V gene encodes CDR1 LNHNV and CDR2 YYDKDF (reference sequence). The CDR3 covers 15 residues. The CDR3 DNA reads TGTGCCACCAGCGCCCACGGGGGGAATCAAGAAAAACTGTTTTTT. Encoded protein: CATSAHGGNQEKLFF.

The V and J genes are TRBV9 and TRBJ1-1; D is perhaps TRBD1 (5 bases). The germline V and J ends were trimmed by 0 bases and 6 bases, with 9 bases remaining between them. The CDR3 runs 13 residues. CDR1 and CDR2 from the germline V gene are SGDLS and YYNGEE. The CDR3 sequence is CASSVVQGAEAFF. In nucleotides, the CDR3 is TGTGCCAGCAGCGTAGTCCAGGGCGCTGAAGCTTTCTTT.

The rearrangement uses TRBV19 and TRBJ2-6; D unresolved. Trimming left V 1 base short and J 0 bases short, with 7 bases between. The CDR3 has 16 amino acids. Germline V lookup: CDR1 LNHDA, CDR2 SQIVND (reference sequence). CDR3 nucleotides: TGTGCCAGTAGTATAGTGGCCCTCTCTGGGGCCAACGTCCTGACTTTC. Amino acid sequence: CASSIVALSGANVLTF. Full variable domain (outside the CDR3, taken from reference TRBV19 and TRBJ2-6): DGGITQSPKYLFRKEGQNVTLSCEQNLNHDAMYWYRQDPGQGLRLIYYSQIVNDFQKGDIAEGYSVSREKKESFPLTVTSAQKNPTAFYLCASSIVALSGANVLTFGAGSRLTVL.

CDR3 DNA: TGTGCCAGCAGCCAACGAAGCTACTATGGCTACACCTTC. Its protein is CASSQRSYYGYTF. The chain carries TRBV14 and TRBJ1-2; D is uncertain. The V end lost 2 bases, the J end lost 3 bases, and 7 bases lay between the germline ends. This CDR3 has 13 amino acids. Germline V CDR1 and CDR2: SGHDN, FVKESK.

In its sample, this clone was seen a few times. The chain couples TRBV12-5 to TRBJ2-7; 11 bases are a match to TRBD2. The V and J ends lost 0 bases and 7 bases, in that order; junction bases with no gene match: 11. Germline CDR1 and CDR2: LGHNT and FRNRAP. This CDR3 contains 17 residues. The CDR3 protein is CASGLVGFSGGAGEQYF. CDR3 nucleotide sequence: TGTGCTAGTGGTTTGGTTGGATTTAGCGGGGGGGCCGGAGAGCAGTACTTC.

This chain uses TRBV5-1 with TRBJ2-7, with TRBD2 identical over 7 bases. Trimming cost V 4 bases and J 0 bases; bases outside gene matches: 7. The CDR3 sequence is 15 residues long. The V gene's germline CDR1 is SGHRS and CDR2 YFSETQ. The CDR3 DNA is TGCGCCAGCAGCCCTTCCGGGACTAACTCCTACGAGCAGTACTTC. It yields the protein CASSPSGTNSYEQYF.

The chain has TRBV11-3 and TRBJ2-1, with TRBD2 as a possible D gene (5 bases). The V end was cut by 5 bases, the J end by 6 bases, with 11 bases between. The CDR3 is made up of 13 amino acids. CDR1 is SGHNT, CDR2 YENEEA, per germline. The CDR3 region has the DNA TGTGCCAGCAGCCCCGTAACTAGCAATGAGCAGTTCTTC. Protein product: CASSPVTSNEQFF.

This clone was picked up one time. The CDR3 loop is CASSDTGQGTNYGYTF. The CDR3 DNA sequence: TGTGCCAGCAGTGATACGGGACAGGGGACTAACTATGGCTACACCTTC. V and J are TRBV2 and TRBJ1-2; 10 positions agree with TRBD1. J lost 0 bases, V lost 3 bases, and 4 bases had no gene match. The germline CDR1 and CDR2 sequences are SNHLY and FYNNEI. The CDR3 is made up of 16 amino acids.

The chain recombines TRBV25-1 with TRBJ2-1, with D unclear. Germline-derived CDR1 and CDR2 are MGHDK and SYGVNS. Trimming shortened V by 3 bases and J by 8 bases, and 17 bases separated the two germline ends. The CDR3 runs 15 residues. The CDR3 DNA reads as TGTGCCAGCAGTGAGGGTGGCAGGCCCTTCGATGAGCAGTTCTTC. Translation: CASSEGGRPFDEQFF.

The rearrangement uses TRBV19 and TRBJ1-5; D gene uncertain. V dropped 0 bases and J dropped 7 bases, with 7 bases sitting between them. The CDR3 has 13 residues. Germline CDR1 reads LNHDA; CDR2 reads SQIVND (reference sequence). The CDR3 reads CASSIERQQPQHF. In DNA form, the CDR3 reads TGTGCCAGTAGTATAGAGAGGCAGCAGCCCCAGCATTTT.

The chain links TRBV29-1 to TRBJ2-3, with TRBD2 matching 7 bases. With V trimmed by 8 bases and J by 1 base, 9 bases remained unmatched. CDR1 and CDR2 from the germline V gene are SQVTM and ANQGSEA. This CDR3 spans 14 amino acids. CDR3 residues: CSSSGEWGTDTQYF. Written as DNA, the CDR3 is TGCAGCAGCAGCGGGGAGTGGGGCACAGATACGCAGTATTTT.

The genes are TRBV3-1 (or the pseudogene TRBV3-2) and TRBJ2-7; a weak D match, TRBD1 (6 bases). V lost 0 bases, J lost 0 bases, and 6 bases lay in between. From germline, CDR1 is LGHDT and CDR2 YNNKEL (reference sequence). This CDR3 has 14 residues. DNA for the CDR3: TGTGCCAGCAGCCAAGAAGGGGGCTCCTACGAGCAGTACTTC. Encoded protein: CASSQEGGSYEQYF.

This clone has a handful of counts. This chain uses TRBV11-3 with TRBJ2-1; possible D gene TRBD2, 7 bases. CDR1 is SGHNT, CDR2 YENEEA, per germline. The CDR3 has 14 residues. Trimming took off 8 bases at V and 9 bases at J, with 20 bases between the two ends. Here the CDR3 reads CASGLDAGAGEQFF. The CDR3 bases are TGTGCCAGCGGACTAGATGCGGGGGCCGGTGAGCAGTTCTTC.

This chain links TRBV7-2 with TRBJ2-5; 7 bases are shared with TRBD2. The CDR3 extends over 14 amino acids. V trimming: 6 bases; J trimming: 3 bases; junction bases outside the gene matches: 7. Germline CDR1 and CDR2: SGHTA and FQGNSA. The CDR3 protein is CASSLSGEKETQYF. CDR3 in DNA: TGTGCCAGCAGTCTCAGCGGGGAGAAAGAGACCCAGTACTTC. Combining the CDR3 with reference TRBV7-2 and TRBJ2-5 gives the whole variable domain GAGVSQSPSNKVTEKGKDVELRCDPISGHTALYWYRQSLGQGLEFLIYFQGNSAPDKSGLPSDRFSAERTGGSVSTLTIQRTQQEDSAVYLCASSLSGEKETQYFGPGTRLLVL.

V and J are TRBV10-3 and TRBJ2-3; 9 nucleotides align to TRBD1. J gave up 4 bases and V 6 bases, and 8 bases lay outside the gene matches. In germline, CDR1 is ENHRY, CDR2 SYGVKD. The CDR3 is made up of 15 amino acids. The CDR3 nucleotides read TGTGCCATCAGCCAACAGACAGGGGGGGCAGATACGCAGTATTTT. It codes for CAISQQTGGADTQYF.

V is TRBV18 and J is TRBJ2-7, with 10 positions matching TRBD1. CDR3 length: 14 amino acids. Germline V gene lookup returns CDR1 KGHSH and CDR2 LQKENI. V dropped 6 bases and J dropped 2; count of bases not matched to a gene: 4. This CDR3 reads CASSSGTGAYEQYF. The CDR3 DNA reads TGTGCCAGCTCCTCCGGGACAGGGGCCTACGAGCAGTACTTC.

This clone showed up just once. CDR3 protein: CASSVETSGQTQYF. CDR3 in DNA: TGTGCCAGCAGCGTAGAAACTAGTGGACAGACCCAGTACTTC. The gene calls are TRBV9 and TRBJ2-5; perhaps TRBD2 as D (5 bases). This CDR3 has 14 amino acids. Looked up from germline, CDR1 is SGDLS and CDR2 is YYNGEE. V lost 0 bases and J lost 6, with 12 bases in between.

V gene TRBV7-8 combines with J gene TRBJ2-7; D is possibly TRBD1 (5 bases). The CDR3 length is 14 residues. Germline assignment: CDR1 SGHVS and CDR2 FQNEAQ. Deletions cut 1 base from V and 5 bases from J, with 12 bases between. CDR3 nucleotide sequence: TGTGCCAGCAGCTTAGGTCAGGGATGGAACGAGCAGTACTTC. Residues: CASSLGQGWNEQYF.